This TCR beta chain originates from a study of T cells after yellow fever vaccination (dated by TCRdb to about 2019). For the wider study: The SMART-Seq v4 Ultra Low Input RNA kit was used to prepare libraries from fractions with low cell numbers. To follow T-cell clones before and after primary and booster YFV17D yellow fever vaccination, bulk TCR alpha and beta repertoires were sequenced over time. Two healthy male donors made up the cohort, one aged 18 to 29 years and the other aged 30 to 39 years. Blood was drawn at multiple timepoints before and after primary and secondary immunization, with bulk PBMC replicates and cell subsets isolated.

Taken with the paper, the label for treatment or condition translates to: live attenuated yellow fever vaccine strain. At every blood-draw timepoint, two biological replicates of bulk PBMCs were collected. PBMCs were isolated from peripheral blood using a standard Ficoll-Paque protocol. RNA was extracted with TriZol from bulk PBMCs, CD4 and CD8 fractions, and dextramer-positive and dextramer-negative fractions. This clonotype was detected ten times or more. Its antigen remains undetermined. Base-call qualities are not available, and no considerably larger clone is one nucleotide away. Reads for this sample came from an Illumina NovaSeq 6000. TCR cDNA was synthesized by 5'RACE template switching, through which a universal primer site and unique molecular identifiers were introduced. Priming of cDNA synthesis was performed from both the TCR alpha and TCR beta constant segments. Two PCR steps were used to amplify libraries, with sample barcodes and sequencing adapters being added in the second step. Sequencing of libraries was done on Illumina HiSeq 2500 (2x100 bp) or NovaSeq (2x150 bp). Processing in the source paper ran as follows. Reads were demultiplexed and collapsed into UMI consensus sequences with MIGEC, and V(D)J alignment was performed with MiXCR. Using edgeR on replicate PBMC samples, clonotypes were called vaccine-responding if FDR was below 0.01 and the log2 fold change was above 5 up to day 15. Each bulk clonotype was labeled CD4 or CD8 based on which sequenced repertoire, CD4 or CD8, contained the clonotype at higher abundance. TCRdb trimmed the raw reads at Q25, called clones with MiXCR and kept productive beta chains. One record per CDR3 amino acid sequence lists the most common genes and DNA. The V and J calls and clone size come from TCRdb's table, not from the authors' own analysis. This sample has some 250,000 distinct CDR3 sequences in its table, and more than 3.5% of those were observed once. Clones ranked in the top ten supply 19% of the sample.

V drops 3 bases and J drops 3 bases, leaving 8 bases in between. From its cysteine to its phenylalanine, the CDR3 spans 13 amino acids. CDR3 DNA is the only sequence kept; it has 39 bases, read in frame from the first base. Findings and caveats that apply to the study as a whole: Because only two donors were included in the study, the extent to which the findings can be generalized is limited. A small fraction of clonotypes appeared in both the CD4 and CD8 compartments, likely as a result of convergent recombination. Most clones expanded after primary vaccination (96% of CD4 and around 88% of CD8) were re-detected after the booster, suggesting that broad memory maintenance occurred. Computational filtering was needed because FACS-sorted repertoires could contain abundant contaminating clonotypes from the bulk population. Compared with the primary T-cell response, the secondary T-cell response was weaker but faster, peaking on day 5 rather than day 15.

The sequence is built from TRBV12-3 or TRBV12-4 and TRBJ1-2; matching of 6 bases hints at TRBD1 as the D gene. The sequencing here drew on PBMCs, taken 15 days after the yellow fever booster vaccination. The sequence derives from a man aged 18 to 29 who received the YFV17D yellow fever vaccine. The CDR3 protein is CASSFPGDYGYTF. The DNA sequence is TGTGCCAGCAGTTTTCCAGGGGACTATGGCTACACCTTC.